These 20 T cell receptor beta chains were all obtained from the same sample, sequenced in a study of OX40 agonist ivuxolimab in advanced cancers. Repertoires were generated with immunoSEQ multiplex PCR, while TCRdb's copy carries only in-frame clones and drops some. The table shows more than 95,000 clones, with roughly nine tenths occurring only once. Sequenced here: CD4+ or CD8+ T cells sorted from blood, sampled in a trial of the OX40 agonist ivuxolimab. The origin of the receptors is an adult with an advanced solid tumor such as melanoma, head and neck, liver or kidney cancer.

The chain links TRBV10-2 to TRBJ2-5; D is perhaps TRBD1 (6 bases). CDR3 length: 14 residues. The germline V and J ends were trimmed by 4 bases and 2 bases, with 11 bases remaining between them. CDR1 WSHSY and CDR2 SAAADI come from the germline V gene. CDR3 protein: CASSVSGVQETQYF. The CDR3, as DNA: TGCGCCAGCAGTGTTTCAGGGGTTCAAGAGACCCAGTACTTC.

The chain combines TRBV19 with TRBJ1-5, with D unresolved. The CDR3 runs to 15 residues. V lost 0 bases and J 9 bases, leaving 15 bases between the germline ends. CDR1 is LNHDA and CDR2 is SQIVND in the germline V gene (reference sequence). The CDR3 region is CASSIDLTPGTPQHF. CDR3 bases: TGTGCCAGTAGTATAGATCTGACTCCCGGAACGCCCCAGCATTTT.

This sequence joins TRBV20-1 and TRBJ2-1, with D unclear. Germline CDR1 is DFQATT and CDR2 is SNEGSKA (reference sequence). Trimming left V 2 bases short and J 5 bases short, with 4 bases between. There are 11 residues in the CDR3. The CDR3 spells CSARHHNEQFF. The CDR3 nucleotides read TGCAGTGCTAGACACCACAATGAGCAGTTCTTC.

The chain is built from TRBV28 and TRBJ2-7; 8 nucleotides match TRBD2. This CDR3 spans 14 amino acids. Trimming removed 6 bases from V and 3 bases from J; junction bases left unmatched: 7. Germline loops: CDR1 MDHEN, CDR2 SYDVKM. CDR3 region: CASRTGTRLYEQYF. CDR3 nucleotides: TGTGCCAGCAGAACCGGGACTAGACTCTACGAGCAGTACTTC.

This chain uses TRBV30 with TRBJ2-3, with 7 nucleotides matching TRBD2. Germline V gene sequence: CDR1 GTSNPN, CDR2 SVGIG (reference sequence). The CDR3 is made up of 15 amino acids. V trimming: 0 bases; J trimming: 5 bases; junction bases outside the gene matches: 8. CDR3 sequence: CAWSVRRGVGDTQYF. CDR3 bases: TGTGCCTGGAGTGTTCGTCGGGGGGTGGGAGATACGCAGTATTTT.

The chain carries TRBV29-1 and TRBJ2-7, with 13 bases that match TRBD2. With V trimmed by 4 bases and J by 7 bases, 1 base remained unmatched. This CDR3 has 12 amino acids. Germline V CDR1 and CDR2: SQVTM, ANQGSEA. The CDR3 DNA is TGCAGCGTTGTGACTAGCGGGAGGGAGCAGTACTTC. Translating gives CSVVTSGREQYF.

The rearrangement joins TRBV7-3 to TRBJ1-1; D is uncertain. Germline assignment: CDR1 SGHTA and CDR2 FQGTGA. The CDR3 loop spans 13 amino acids. Trimming removed 1 base from V and 3 bases from J, with 6 bases in between. The CDR3 nucleotides are TGTGCCAGCAGCTTAAGCCGGTACACTGAAGCTTTCTTT. It specifies CASSLSRYTEAFF.

This chain links TRBV5-1 with TRBJ1-4; D is ambiguous. This CDR3 has 14 amino acids. From germline, CDR1 is SGHRS and CDR2 YFSETQ. V lost 1 base, J lost 0 bases, and 4 bases lay in between. The CDR3 coding sequence is TGCGCCAGCAGCTTGCGTGCAACTAATGAAAAACTGTTTTTT. This encodes CASSLRATNEKLFF.

The chain uses TRBV13 and TRBJ2-3; 9 bases map to TRBD1. The junction had 10 bases not matched to a gene; V was cut back by 4 bases and J by 8 bases. Looked up from germline, CDR1 is PRHDT and CDR2 is FYEKMQ (reference sequence). The CDR3 sequence is 15 residues long. The CDR3 region has the DNA TGTGCCAGCAGCTCGCGGACAGGGGAGGGAGGTACGCAGTATTTT. The encoded protein is CASSSRTGEGGTQYF.

This clone was counted ten times or more. V is TRBV6-1 and J is TRBJ1-1; the D is unclear. Between the trimmed V and J ends, which lost 5 bases and 0 bases, there was a span of 7 bases. The CDR3 spans 13 residues. CDR1 and CDR2 from the germline V gene are MNHNS and SASEGT. CDR3 amino acids: CASSPTVNTEAFF. The CDR3 DNA follows: TGTGCCAGCAGTCCTACAGTGAACACTGAAGCTTTCTTT.

This clone was observed a single time. The rearrangement joins TRBV7-3 to TRBJ2-2; D possibly corresponds to TRBD1 (5 bases). The germline V gene encodes CDR1 SGHTA and CDR2 FQGTGA. Trimming shortened V by 3 bases and J by 8 bases, and 13 bases separated the two germline ends. The CDR3 is made up of 14 amino acids. CDR3 nucleotide sequence: TGTGCCAGCAGCTTCCAGGGTTTTTCAGGGGAGCTGTTTTTT. It codes for CASSFQGFSGELFF.

This chain links TRBV6-1 with TRBJ2-3; tentatively, D is TRBD1 (5 bases). Trimming pared 3 bases from V and 6 bases from J, leaving 16 bases between. Per germline, CDR1 MNHNS and CDR2 SASEGT. The CDR3 consists of 15 residues. CDR3 nucleotide sequence: TGTGCCAGCAGTGAGCCAGGGTCCCCCACGGATACGCAGTATTTT. Protein sequence: CASSEPGSPTDTQYF.

The chain recombines TRBV19 with TRBJ2-2, with D perhaps matching TRBD1 or TRBD2 (5 bases each). Germline CDR1 LNHDA, CDR2 SQIVND (reference sequence). The V gene lost 2 bases and the J gene lost 5 bases, with 9 bases spanning the gap. The CDR3 length is 14 residues. CDR3 in DNA: TGTGCCAGTAGTATACTAGGGACGACCGGGGAGCTGTTTTTT. Encoded protein: CASSILGTTGELFF.

The genes are TRBV12-1 and TRBJ2-7; the D segment call TRBD1 is taken from the table without a DNA check. TRBV12-1 corresponds to a pseudogene. This CDR3 has 13 amino acids. DNA of the CDR3: TGTGCCAGCAGGGCCGGGACATCCTACGAGCAGTACTTC. As protein: CASRAGTSYEQYF.

The chain joins TRBV11-3 to TRBJ2-1; no clear D gene. The CDR3 has 13 residues. The germline V and J ends were trimmed by 0 bases and 16 bases, with 16 bases remaining between them. Germline V gene data show CDR1 as SGHNT and CDR2 as YENEEA. The CDR3 loop is CASSLEGQSVSFF. The CDR3 DNA follows: TGTGCCAGCAGCTTAGAGGGCCAGTCAGTAAGTTTCTTC. Together with reference TRBV11-3 and TRBJ2-1, the CDR3 gives the full variable domain: EAGVVQSPRYKIIEKKQPVAFWCNPISGHNTLYWYLQNLGQGPELLIRYENEEAVDDSQLPKDRFSAERLKGVDSTLKIQPAELGDSAVYLCASSLEGQSVSFFGPGTRLTVL.

The chain uses TRBV28 and TRBJ1-3; 8 bases map to TRBD1. Trimming took 4 bases from V and 9 from J; bases not matched to a gene: 5. The CDR3 runs to 13 residues. From germline, CDR1 is MDHEN and CDR2 SYDVKM. CDR3 protein: CASSSMTGVTIYF. CDR3 DNA: TGTGCCAGCAGTTCAATGACAGGGGTCACCATATATTTT.

About this clone: Within the sample, other DNA sequences also encode this same CDR3. This chain uses TRBV6-5 with TRBJ1-3; possible D gene TRBD1, 5 bases. V dropped 2 bases and J dropped 2 bases, with 10 bases sitting between them. This CDR3 spans 15 amino acids. Germline CDR1 is MNHEY and CDR2 is SVGAGI. CDR3 residues: CASSYARATGNTIYF. CDR3 DNA: TGTGCCAGCAGTTACGCCAGGGCTACTGGAAACACCATATATTTT.

This clone was observed once. This rearrangement joins TRBV7-2 to TRBJ1-2; D gene ambiguous. Trimming took off 1 base at V and 8 bases at J, with 17 bases between the two ends. Germline loops: CDR1 SGHTA, CDR2 FQGNSA. The CDR3 runs 15 residues. CDR3 protein: CASSLDWAGPRGYTF. In DNA form, the CDR3 reads TGTGCCAGCAGCTTAGATTGGGCAGGCCCTAGAGGCTACACCTTC.

The CDR3 sequence is CASSLQAVNTEAFF. DNA of the CDR3: TGTGCCAGCAGCCTTCAAGCCGTGAACACTGAAGCTTTCTTT. V is TRBV7-9 and J is TRBJ1-1; no clear D gene. Trimming took off 5 bases at V and 0 bases at J, with 10 bases between the two ends. From germline, CDR1 is SEHNR and CDR2 FQNEAQ (reference sequence). The CDR3 loop spans 14 amino acids.

This clone was counted a single time. CDR3 amino acids: CASSVQGYQPQHF. In DNA, the CDR3 is TGTGCCAGCAGCGTACAGGGATACCAGCCCCAGCATTTT. V usage is TRBV5-4 and J usage is TRBJ1-5; weak D call: TRBD1 (6 bases). CDR1 is SGHNT, CDR2 YYREEE, per germline (reference sequence). Trimming took off 4 bases at V and 7 bases at J, with 12 bases between the two ends. There are 13 residues in the CDR3. Filled out from reference TRBV5-4 and TRBJ1-5, the complete variable domain reads ETGVTQSPTHLIKTRGQQVTLRCSSQSGHNTVSWYQQALGQGPQFIFQYYREEENGRGNFPPRFSGLQFPNYSSELNVNALELDDSALYLCASSVQGYQPQHFGDGTRLSIL.